This passage covers 5 T cell receptor beta chains from one sample sequenced in a study of cytomegalovirus exposure and HLA in healthy donors. The study ran its PCR with 60 Vbeta and 13 Jbeta primers. Clones were read by immunoSEQ multiplex PCR, and TCRdb kept only the in-frame ones, dropping some. This table has approximately 90,000 clones, less than 85% appearing once. Sequencing input: PBMCs. These receptors all stem from a man in his forties in good health and CMV-seropositive.

The chain uses TRBV4-1 and TRBJ1-4, with TRBD1 identical over 10 bases. CDR1 is MGHRA, CDR2 YSYEKL, per germline. This CDR3 is built from 15 residues. With V trimmed by 3 bases and J by 5 bases, 3 bases remained unmatched. CDR3 bases: TGCGCCAGCAGCCATCCGGGACAGGGGAATGAAAAACTGTTTTTT. Its protein is CASSHPGQGNEKLFF.

In this sample, this clone turned up a few times. V and J are TRBV6-6 and TRBJ2-7; 7 bases agree with TRBD2. The CDR3 covers 14 residues. J lost 6 bases, V lost 5 bases, and 10 bases had no gene match. Germline assignment: CDR1 MNHNY and CDR2 SVGAGI (reference sequence). CDR3 in amino acids: CASSSDWTSSEQYF. For the CDR3, the DNA is TGTGCCAGCAGTAGCGACTGGACTAGTTCCGAGCAGTACTTC.

The chain has TRBV18 and TRBJ2-3; TRBD2 might be the D (6 bases). This CDR3 has 15 amino acids. V was cut by 1 base and J by 5 bases, with 13 bases left in between. Germline V gives CDR1 KGHSH, CDR2 LQKENI. The CDR3 protein is CASSPLREQRDTQYF. CDR3 sequence (DNA): TGTGCCAGCTCACCACTCCGGGAGCAGAGAGATACGCAGTATTTT.

The V and J genes are TRBV2 and TRBJ2-5; TRBD2 is a possible D gene (6 bases). Germline CDR1 reads SNHLY; CDR2 reads FYNNEI. This CDR3 has 11 amino acids. V lost 8 bases, J lost 4 bases, and 8 bases lay in between. CDR3 sequence reads: CASRLVETQYF. The CDR3, as DNA: TGTGCCAGCCGACTAGTAGAGACCCAGTACTTC.

The chain is built from TRBV2 and TRBJ2-2; 7 bases agree with TRBD1. CDR1 is SNHLY, CDR2 FYNNEI, per germline. V lost 6 bases and J lost 5; bases outside the gene matches: 9. CDR3 length: 15 residues. The CDR3 protein is CASRSRDRLTGELFF. The CDR3 nucleotides read TGTGCCAGCAGAAGTCGGGACAGACTTACCGGGGAGCTGTTTTTT. The entire variable domain, with the rest obtained from reference TRBV2 and TRBJ2-2, is as follows: EPEVTQTPSHQVTQMGQEVILRCVPISNHLYFYWYRQILGQKVEFLVSFYNNEISEKSEIFDDQFSVERPDGSNFTLKIRSTKLEDSAMYFCASRSRDRLTGELFFGEGSRLTVL.